A selection of T cell receptor beta chains follows, all from one sample in a study of monozygotic twins with inflammatory bowel disease. TCRdb reanalyzed the 5' RACE reads and collapses them to one entry per CDR3 protein, without DNA. Its listing shows about 140,000 distinct CDR3 sequences. Sequenced input: blood. Receptors were obtained from a human donor with ulcerative colitis or Crohn's disease, or a healthy co-twin of an affected twin (not recorded which). Both conserved end residues are part of each CDR3.

>TRBV5-1|TRBJ2-5
CASSFRQGGETQYF
>TRBV28|TRBJ2-7
CASSTWGRTYEQYF
>TRBV7-9|TRBJ2-2
CASSSGFAGELFF
>TRBV5-1|TRBJ2-7
CASSSGQGAYEQYF
>TRBV14|TRBJ2-7
CASSTTLQTGQAYEQYF
>TRBV7-2|TRBJ1-1
CASSLALGDTEAFF
>TRBV6-2/TRBV6-3|TRBJ2-7
CASSYYPGYNSPGLEVFEQYF
>TRBV25-1|TRBJ1-5
CASSEGSTGNQPQHF
>TRBV6-1|TRBJ1-5
CASSVYGQPNQPQHF
>TRBV5-1|TRBJ2-1
CASSFTGGPGNEQFF
>TRBV7-3|TRBJ2-2
CASSLEGHGELFF
>TRBV18|TRBJ2-1
CASSPIRDANNEQFF
>TRBV3-1|TRBJ2-4
CASSQDLARPLGGDGAKNIQYF
>TRBV12-3/TRBV12-4|TRBJ2-1
CASSLAGGLAGPMSSYNEQFF
>TRBV6-5|TRBJ2-7
CASSYDRGLYEQYF
>TRBV20-1|TRBJ2-1
CSARPRQDITYNEQFF